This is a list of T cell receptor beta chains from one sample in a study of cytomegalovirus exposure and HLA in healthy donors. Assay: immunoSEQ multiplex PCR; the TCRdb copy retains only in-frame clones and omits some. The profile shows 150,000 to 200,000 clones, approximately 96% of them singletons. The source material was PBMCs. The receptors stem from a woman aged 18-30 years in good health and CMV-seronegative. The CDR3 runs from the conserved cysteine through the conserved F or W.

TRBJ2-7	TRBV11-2	CASTGSGVSGEQYF
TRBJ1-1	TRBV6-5	CASSSSPGEGTEAFF
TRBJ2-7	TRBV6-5	CASSAGRGWYEQYF
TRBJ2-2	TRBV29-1	CSVITRGNTGELFF
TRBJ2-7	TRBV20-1	CSAPTQGAPYF
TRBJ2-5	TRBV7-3	CASSPKTGRKETQYF
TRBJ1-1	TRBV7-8	CASSLDGTVNTEAFF
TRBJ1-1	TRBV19	CASSIGYGTGPTEAFF
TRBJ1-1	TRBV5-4	CASSLGVGGATNTEAFF
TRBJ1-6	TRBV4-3	CASSQDLNSPLHF
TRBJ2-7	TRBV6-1	CASSEPPGQGRDEQYF
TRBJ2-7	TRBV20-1	CSAVGGGEQYF
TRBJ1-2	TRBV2	CASSSGESNYGYTF
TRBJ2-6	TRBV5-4	CASSVFRRSGANVLTF
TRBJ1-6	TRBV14	CAIADRDYNSPLHF
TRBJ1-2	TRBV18	CASSPMLAGTELHGYTF
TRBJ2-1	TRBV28	CASTKRGAGYNEQFF
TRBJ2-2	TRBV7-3	CASSFTLTSGGGELFF
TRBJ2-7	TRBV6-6	CASSYPGQGSYEQYF
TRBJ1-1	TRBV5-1	CASSRTNPMNTEAFF
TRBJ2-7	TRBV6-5	CASSRQGAREQYF
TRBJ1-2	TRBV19	CASSILETNYGYTF
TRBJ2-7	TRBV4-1	CASSQSVQGIPYEQYF
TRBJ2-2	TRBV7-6	CASSLALPGQSTSGELFF
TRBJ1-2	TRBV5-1	CASSASTGSYGYTF
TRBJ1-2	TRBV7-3	CASSLGTGNHGYTF
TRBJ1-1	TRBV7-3	CASSFGGRGNTEAFF
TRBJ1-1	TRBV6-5	CASSYSSRGTEAFF
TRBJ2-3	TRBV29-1	CSVRRWGGDDTDTQYF
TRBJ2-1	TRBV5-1	CASSLAGTEYNEQFF
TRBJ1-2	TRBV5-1	CASSPPIGGYGYTF
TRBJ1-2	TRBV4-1	CASSQDTSWAGKGYTF
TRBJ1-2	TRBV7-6	CASSLIRGDGYTF
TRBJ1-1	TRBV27	CASSSGTGADTEAFF
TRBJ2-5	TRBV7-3	CASSFIGGAQETQYF
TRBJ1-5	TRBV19	CASSMTGTAWSNQPQHF
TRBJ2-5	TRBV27	CASSSGTGGETQYF
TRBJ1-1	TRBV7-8	CASSPLPQGSPFAEAFF
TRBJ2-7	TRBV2	CASSESQGTYPYEQYF
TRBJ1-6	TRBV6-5	CASSSRDAYNSPLHF
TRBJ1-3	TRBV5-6	CASSRASSGNTIYF
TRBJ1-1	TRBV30	CASETSNRGFLAFF